The following is a T cell receptor beta chain sequence with its context. Its antigen is unknown. The sample comes from a study of T cell repertoires in cytomegalovirus infection. CDR3 length: 16 amino acids. J gave up 0 bases and V 5 bases, and 4 bases lay outside the gene matches. TCRdb re-derived calls from the reads in MiXCR, one entry per CDR3 protein. The table includes about 570,000 distinct CDR3 sequences, 40% detected once. This material consisted of cultured PBMCs, taken from culture after CMV antigen stimulation. This rearrangement joins TRBV12-3 or TRBV12-4 to TRBJ2-4, with 10 nucleotides matching TRBD2. The sequence came from a human donor in good health (CMV status not recorded). Some clones in this sample may be carry-over from other donors' samples. This chain's CDR3 is CASSPASGGAKNIQYF. The DNA for the CDR3 is TGTGCCAGCAGTCCCGCTAGCGGGGGAGCCAAAAACATTCAGTACTTC.